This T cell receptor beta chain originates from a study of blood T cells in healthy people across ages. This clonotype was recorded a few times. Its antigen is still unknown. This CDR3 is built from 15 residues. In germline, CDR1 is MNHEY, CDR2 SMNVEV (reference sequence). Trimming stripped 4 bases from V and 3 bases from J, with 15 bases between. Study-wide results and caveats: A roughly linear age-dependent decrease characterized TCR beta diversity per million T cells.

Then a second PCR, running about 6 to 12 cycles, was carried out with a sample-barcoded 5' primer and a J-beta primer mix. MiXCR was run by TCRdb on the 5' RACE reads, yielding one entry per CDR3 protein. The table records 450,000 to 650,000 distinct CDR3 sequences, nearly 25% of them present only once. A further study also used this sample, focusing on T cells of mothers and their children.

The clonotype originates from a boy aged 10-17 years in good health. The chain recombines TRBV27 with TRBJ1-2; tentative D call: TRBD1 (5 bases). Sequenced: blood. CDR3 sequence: CASSSLLGGDYGYTF. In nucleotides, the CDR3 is TGTGCCAGCAGTTCCCTTTTGGGGGGAGACTATGGCTACACCTTC.